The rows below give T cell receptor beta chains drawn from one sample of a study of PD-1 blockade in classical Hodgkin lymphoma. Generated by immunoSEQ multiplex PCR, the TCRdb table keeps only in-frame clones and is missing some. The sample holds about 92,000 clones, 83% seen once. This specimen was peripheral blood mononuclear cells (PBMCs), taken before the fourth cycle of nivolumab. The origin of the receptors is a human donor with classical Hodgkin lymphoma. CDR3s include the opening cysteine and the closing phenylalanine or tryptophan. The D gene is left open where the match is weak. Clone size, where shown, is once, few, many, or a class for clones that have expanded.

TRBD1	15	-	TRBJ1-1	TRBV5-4	CASSTRTGQNTEAFF	TGTGCCAGCAGCACAAGGACAGGGCAGAACACTGAAGCTTTCTTT
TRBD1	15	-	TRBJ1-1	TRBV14	CASSQQPGGFSEAFF	TGTGCCAGCAGCCAACAACCAGGGGGCTTTTCCGAAGCTTTCTTT
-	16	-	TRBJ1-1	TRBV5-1	CASSQAPGHQNTEAFF	TGCGCCAGCAGCCAAGCACCGGGACATCAGAACACTGAAGCTTTCTTT
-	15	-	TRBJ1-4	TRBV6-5	CASSYSWTPSEKLFF	TGTGCCAGCAGTTACTCTTGGACCCCCTCTGAAAAACTGTTTTTT
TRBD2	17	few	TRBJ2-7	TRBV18	CASSPAPLAAFAYEQYF	TGTGCCAGCTCACCGGCCCCCCTAGCGGCTTTCGCCTACGAGCAGTACTTC
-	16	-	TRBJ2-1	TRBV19	CASMHTWGRDNNEQFF	TGTGCCAGTATGCACACGTGGGGACGGGATAACAATGAGCAGTTCTTC
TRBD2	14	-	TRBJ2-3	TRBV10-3	CAISPSGSPDTQYF	TGTGCCATCAGCCCTAGCGGGAGCCCAGATACGCAGTATTTT
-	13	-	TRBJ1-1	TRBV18	CASSPGGSTEAFF	TGTGCCAGCTCACCAGGAGGGAGCACTGAAGCTTTCTTT
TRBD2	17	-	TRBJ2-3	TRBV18	CASSPLRSGRAGDTQYF	TGTGCCAGCTCACCTTTAAGGAGCGGGAGGGCCGGGGATACGCAGTATTTT
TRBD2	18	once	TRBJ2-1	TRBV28	CASSDSTSGRPSYNEQFF	TGTGCCAGCAGCGACTCGACTAGCGGGAGGCCCTCCTACAATGAGCAGTTCTTC
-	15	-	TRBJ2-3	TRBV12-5	CASGWDLLSTDTQYF	TGTGCTAGTGGGTGGGACCTTTTGAGCACAGATACGCAGTATTTT
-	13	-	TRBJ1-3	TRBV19	CASTPYSGNTIYF	TGTGCCAGTACTCCATACTCTGGAAACACCATATATTTT
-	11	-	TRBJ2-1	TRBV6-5	CASSPHNEQFF	TGTGCCAGCAGTCCGCACAATGAGCAGTTCTTC
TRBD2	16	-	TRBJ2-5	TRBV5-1	CASSLMSSGREETQYF	TGCGCCAGCAGCTTGATGTCTAGCGGGAGAGAAGAGACCCAGTACTTC
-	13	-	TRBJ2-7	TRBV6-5	CASSPTTNYEQYF	TGTGCCAGCAGTCCGACGACAAACTACGAGCAGTACTTC
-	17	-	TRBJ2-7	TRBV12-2	CASRCRPVWGRFYEQYF	TGTGCAAGTCGCTGTCGACCGGTGTGGGGGCGATTCTACGAGCAGTACTTC
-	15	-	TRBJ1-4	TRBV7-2	CASSLDGPGNEKLFF	TGTGCCAGCAGCTTAGATGGACCCGGTAATGAAAAACTGTTTTTT
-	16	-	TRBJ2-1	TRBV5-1	CASSLPWGGDYNEQFF	TGCGCCAGCAGCTTACCCTGGGGCGGAGATTACAATGAGCAGTTCTTC
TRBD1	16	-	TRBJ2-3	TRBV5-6	CASSLVFGQGTDTQYF	TGTGCCAGCAGCTTGGTTTTTGGACAGGGCACAGATACGCAGTATTTT
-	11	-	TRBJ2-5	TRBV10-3	CAISDYETQYF	TGTGCCATCAGTGACTACGAGACCCAGTACTTC
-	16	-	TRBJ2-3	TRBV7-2	CASSPQSSLSTDTQYF	TGTGCCAGCAGCCCCCAGAGCTCTCTTAGCACAGATACGCAGTATTTT
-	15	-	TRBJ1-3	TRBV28	CASTLSGVSGNTIYF	TGTGCCAGCACCTTGTCTGGAGTGTCTGGAAACACCATATATTTT
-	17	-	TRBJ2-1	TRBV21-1	CASSKALPQSGDNEQFF	TGTGCCAGCAGCAAAGCGCTTCCCCAGTCGGGGGACAATGAGCAGTTCTTC
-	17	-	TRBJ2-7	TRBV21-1	CASSIAGRTSGSYEQYF	TGTGCCAGCAGCATCGCTGGAAGGACTAGCGGGAGCTACGAGCAGTACTTC
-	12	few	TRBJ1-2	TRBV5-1	CASSLGADGYTF	TGCGCCAGCAGCTTGGGAGCAGACGGCTACACCTTC
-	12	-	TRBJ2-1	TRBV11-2	CASNRALGEQFF	TGTGCCAGCAACAGGGCTTTAGGGGAGCAGTTCTTC
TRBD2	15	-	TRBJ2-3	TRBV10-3	CAIRTLAGGSDTQYF	TGTGCCATCAGGACGCTAGCGGGAGGATCGGATACGCAGTATTTT
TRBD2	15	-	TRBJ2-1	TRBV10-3	CAIRGGSGSFNEQFF	TGTGCCATCAGGGGGGGGAGCGGGAGTTTTAATGAGCAGTTCTTC
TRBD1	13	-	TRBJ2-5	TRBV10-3	CATQQGARETQYF	TGTGCCACCCAACAGGGGGCGAGAGAGACCCAGTACTTC
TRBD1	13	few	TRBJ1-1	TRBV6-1	CASGSRGRSEAFF	TGTGCCAGCGGATCCAGGGGGCGGTCTGAAGCTTTCTTT
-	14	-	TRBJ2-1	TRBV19	CASSIDGFYNEQFF	TGTGCCAGTAGTATAGACGGGTTCTACAATGAGCAGTTCTTC
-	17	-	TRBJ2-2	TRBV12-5	CASGPGGWATNTGELFF	TGTGCTAGTGGTCCGGGTGGTTGGGCTACGAACACCGGGGAGCTGTTTTTT
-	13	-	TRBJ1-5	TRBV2	CASRGWGNQPQHF	TGTGCCAGCAGGGGGTGGGGGAATCAGCCCCAGCATTTT
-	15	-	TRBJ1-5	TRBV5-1	CASSLEGQGGQPQHF	TGCGCCAGCAGCTTGGAGGGCCAGGGTGGACAGCCCCAGCATTTT
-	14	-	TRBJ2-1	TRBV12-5	CASGPPDSYNEQFF	TGTGCTAGTGGTCCCCCGGACTCCTACAATGAGCAGTTCTTC
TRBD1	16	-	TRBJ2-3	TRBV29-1	CSVEDPGTGGTDTQYF	TGCAGCGTTGAAGACCCAGGGACAGGGGGCACAGATACGCAGTATTTT
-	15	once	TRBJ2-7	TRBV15	CATSRLAGPSYEQYF	TGTGCCACCAGCAGACTGGCGGGGCCCTCATACGAGCAGTACTTC
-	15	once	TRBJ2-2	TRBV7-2	CASSLSVRNTGELFF	TGTGCCAGCAGCTTATCCGTTCGAAACACCGGGGAGCTGTTTTTT
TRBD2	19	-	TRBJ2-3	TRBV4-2	CASSQGRLAGESSTDTQYF	TGTGCCAGCAGCCAAGGGAGGCTAGCGGGAGAATCTAGCACAGATACGCAGTATTTT
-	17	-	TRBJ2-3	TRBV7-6	CASSLGQRPTGTDTQYF	TGTGCCAGCAGCTTAGGACAGCGGCCCACCGGCACAGATACGCAGTATTTT
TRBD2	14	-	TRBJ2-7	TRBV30	CAWRAVGRDYEQYF	TGTGCCTGGAGGGCGGTCGGGAGGGACTACGAGCAGTACTTC
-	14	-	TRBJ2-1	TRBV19	CASNGGLSYNEQFF	TGTGCCAGTAATGGGGGACTTTCCTACAATGAGCAGTTCTTC
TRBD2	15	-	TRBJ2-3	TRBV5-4	CASSRTSGSTDTQYF	TGTGCCAGCAGCAGGACTAGCGGGAGTACAGATACGCAGTATTTT
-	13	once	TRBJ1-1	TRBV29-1	CSVGGQLNTEAFF	TGCAGCGTTGGAGGACAGTTGAACACTGAAGCTTTCTTT
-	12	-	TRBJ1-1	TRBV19	CASSIRGTEAFF	TGTGCCAGTAGTATACGTGGCACTGAAGCTTTCTTT
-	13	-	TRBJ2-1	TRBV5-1	CASSLRSDSEQFF	TGCGCCAGCAGCTTGCGCAGCGACAGTGAGCAGTTCTTC
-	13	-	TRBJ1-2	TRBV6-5	CASSYSGGYGYTF	TGTGCCAGCAGTTACTCGGGGGGCTATGGCTACACCTTC
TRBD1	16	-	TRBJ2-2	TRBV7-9	CASSLRTGGDTGELFF	TGTGCCAGCAGCCTTCGGACAGGGGGCGACACCGGGGAGCTGTTTTTT
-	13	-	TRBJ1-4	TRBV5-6	CASSTAGLGKLFF	TGTGCCAGCAGCACGGCAGGGCTGGGAAAACTGTTTTTT
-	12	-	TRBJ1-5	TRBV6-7	CASSYSTEPQHF	TGTGCCAGCAGTTACTCGACTGAGCCCCAGCATTTT
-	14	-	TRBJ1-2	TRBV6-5	CASSYYGPNSGYTF	TGTGCCAGCAGTTACTACGGACCGAACTCTGGCTACACCTTC
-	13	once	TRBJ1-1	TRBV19	CASSMRRDTEAFF	TGTGCCAGTAGTATGCGACGGGACACTGAAGCTTTCTTT
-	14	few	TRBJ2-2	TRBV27	CASSLIGAGGELFF	TGTGCCAGCAGTTTAATAGGGGCGGGCGGGGAGCTGTTTTTT
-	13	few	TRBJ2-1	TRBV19	CASRTTGKNEQFF	TGTGCCAGTAGGACAACAGGGAAGAATGAGCAGTTCTTC
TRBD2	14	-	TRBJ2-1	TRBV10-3	CATAGGGSYNEQFF	TGTGCCACCGCGGGGGGGGGCTCCTACAATGAGCAGTTCTTC